This T cell receptor beta chain comes out of a study of T cell repertoires in cytomegalovirus infection. The wider study: Indications of both CMV infection and matching HLA type were provided by public TCR beta signatures. Points from the study as a whole: There were HLA-C-restricted CMV-specific TCR beta clonotypes dominating the ex vivo response. The cumulative frequency of public TCR beta families identified carriers of CMV plus the relevant HLA.

Notes on this clonotype: Its matching antigen is unknown.

MiXCR, run by TCRdb on the reads, gives a single entry per CDR3 protein. This table holds 70,000 to 75,000 distinct CDR3 sequences, 3.5% to 4% found once. Deletions cut 5 bases from V and 3 bases from J, with 17 bases between. Germline V gene data show CDR1 as SGHTA and CDR2 as FQGNSA. The CDR3 consists of 15 residues. This sequence joins TRBV7-2 and TRBJ2-7; perhaps TRBD1 as D (6 bases). The source is a human donor in good health (CMV status not recorded). Some clones in this sample may be carry-over from other donors' samples. The sequencing input was PBMCs. In nucleotides, the CDR3 is TGTGCCAGCAGCCCACCGAGAACAGGGATCTACGAGCAGTACTTC. Amino acids: CASSPPRTGIYEQYF.